Listed below are T cell receptor beta chains from one sample, sequenced in a study of blood T cell repertoires in COVID-19. Here immunoSEQ multiplex PCR was the method, and the copy in TCRdb shows in-frame clones only, minus some. The sample consists of a few hundred thousand clones, 88% of them appearing once. The material sequenced was PBMCs or T cells enriched from blood (not recorded which). These receptors were obtained from a woman aged 18 to 35 who had been exposed to COVID-19. CDR3s include the opening cysteine and the closing phenylalanine or tryptophan. Fields, in order: J gene, D gene, clone size, V gene, CDR3 DNA, CDR3 protein. A D gene is named only where the DNA matches it firmly. Expanded clones get a size class; other rows say once, few or many, or leave the size out.

j_gene: TRBJ1-6; d_gene: TRBD1; abundance: few; v_gene: TRBV6-4; CDR3nt: TGTGCCAGCAGTGACGACAGGGGTAATTCACCCCTCCACTTT; CDR3aa: CASSDDRGNSPLHF
j_gene: TRBJ2-3; d_gene: TRBD2; abundance: .; v_gene: TRBV4-2; CDR3nt: TGTGCCAGCAGCCCCGGGACTAGCGGGACTAGCACAGATACGCAGTATTTT; CDR3aa: CASSPGTSGTSTDTQYF
j_gene: TRBJ2-2; d_gene: TRBD2; abundance: .; v_gene: TRBV5-1; CDR3nt: TGCGCCAGCAGTAGGACTAGCGGGAGCCCCGGGGAGCTGTTTTTT; CDR3aa: CASSRTSGSPGELFF
j_gene: TRBJ1-4; d_gene: .; abundance: few; v_gene: TRBV28; CDR3nt: TGTGCCAGCAGGGAAGCCTTGGGGCGGAGTGAAAAACTGTTTTTT; CDR3aa: CASREALGRSEKLFF
j_gene: TRBJ1-1; d_gene: .; abundance: .; v_gene: TRBV7-9; CDR3nt: TGTGCCAGCAGCCCCCAGGGGAGGAACACTGAAGCTTTCTTT; CDR3aa: CASSPQGRNTEAFF
j_gene: TRBJ2-1; d_gene: TRBD2; abundance: .; v_gene: TRBV28; CDR3nt: TGTGCCAGCAGTACCCTAGCGGGAGGACCTCACTCCTACAATGAGCAGTTCTTC; CDR3aa: CASSTLAGGPHSYNEQFF
j_gene: TRBJ2-3; d_gene: .; abundance: .; v_gene: TRBV6-5; CDR3nt: TGTGCCAGCAGTTACTCCCAGGGCACAGATACGCAGTATTTT; CDR3aa: CASSYSQGTDTQYF
j_gene: TRBJ1-4; d_gene: TRBD1; abundance: .; v_gene: TRBV2; CDR3nt: TGTGCCAGCCGGGGGGGAGGGGGCACAACTAATGAAAAACTGTTTTTT; CDR3aa: CASRGGGGTTNEKLFF
j_gene: TRBJ2-7; d_gene: TRBD1; abundance: .; v_gene: TRBV25-1; CDR3nt: TGTGCCAGCAGTGAATTGGGACAGGGGGTTTACGAGCAGTACTTC; CDR3aa: CASSELGQGVYEQYF
j_gene: TRBJ2-7; d_gene: TRBD1; abundance: .; v_gene: TRBV7-2; CDR3nt: TGTGCCAGCAGCTTTCGCTCCGGGGACAGGTCCTACGAGCAGTACTTC; CDR3aa: CASSFRSGDRSYEQYF
j_gene: TRBJ2-7; d_gene: .; abundance: .; v_gene: TRBV27; CDR3nt: TGTGCCAGCAGCGGGACACCCGAAGAGCAGTACTTC; CDR3aa: CASSGTPEEQYF
j_gene: TRBJ1-2; d_gene: TRBD1; abundance: .; v_gene: TRBV27; CDR3nt: TGTGCCAGCAGTTTATACAGGGGGCGATTAGGCTACACCTTC; CDR3aa: CASSLYRGRLGYTF
j_gene: TRBJ1-1; d_gene: .; abundance: .; v_gene: TRBV28; CDR3nt: TGTGCCAGCAGTTTGAGAGGGAAAGCTTTCTTT; CDR3aa: CASSLRGKAFF
j_gene: TRBJ2-1; d_gene: .; abundance: .; v_gene: TRBV4-1; CDR3nt: TGCGCCAGCAGCCAAGATCTAGTCATCTATCAAGGGCAGTTCTTC; CDR3aa: CASSQDLVIYQGQFF
j_gene: TRBJ2-5; d_gene: .; abundance: .; v_gene: TRBV25-1; CDR3nt: TGTGCCAGCAGTGAACTCGGAGGGCCTATAAAGACCCAGTACTTC; CDR3aa: CASSELGGPIKTQYF
j_gene: TRBJ2-5; d_gene: .; abundance: .; v_gene: TRBV11-2; CDR3nt: TGTGCCAGCAGCTTAGTGAACAATCCGAAGACCCAGTACTTC; CDR3aa: CASSLVNNPKTQYF
j_gene: TRBJ2-3; d_gene: TRBD2; abundance: .; v_gene: TRBV10-2; CDR3nt: TGCGCCAGCACCGGGACTAGCGGGGCGGATACGCAGTATTTT; CDR3aa: CASTGTSGADTQYF
j_gene: TRBJ2-6; d_gene: TRBD1; abundance: once; v_gene: TRBV5-5; CDR3nt: TGTGCCAGCAGCTTGGGACAGGGTTCCTCTGGGGCCAACGTCCTGACTTTC; CDR3aa: CASSLGQGSSGANVLTF
j_gene: TRBJ2-1; d_gene: TRBD2; abundance: .; v_gene: TRBV6-5; CDR3nt: TGTGCCAGCAGCCCGGGGACTAGCTGGCGGAATGAGCAGTTCTTC; CDR3aa: CASSPGTSWRNEQFF
j_gene: TRBJ2-1; d_gene: TRBD2; abundance: .; v_gene: TRBV29-1; CDR3nt: TGCAGCGTGTATTCTAGCGGGGGGGCAGAGAATGAGCAGTTCTTC; CDR3aa: CSVYSSGGAENEQFF
j_gene: TRBJ2-3; d_gene: .; abundance: .; v_gene: TRBV9; CDR3nt: TGTGCCAGCAGCCCCGGGGTAACAGATACGCAGTATTTT; CDR3aa: CASSPGVTDTQYF
j_gene: TRBJ2-7; d_gene: .; abundance: .; v_gene: TRBV11-1; CDR3nt: TGTGCCAGCAGCTTACACAAATCAAGTTACGAGCAGTACTTC; CDR3aa: CASSLHKSSYEQYF
j_gene: TRBJ1-5; d_gene: TRBD1; abundance: .; v_gene: TRBV9; CDR3nt: TGTGCCAGCAGCACAGGGGCGGGCAATCAGCCCCAGCATTTT; CDR3aa: CASSTGAGNQPQHF
j_gene: TRBJ1-5; d_gene: .; abundance: .; v_gene: TRBV7-9; CDR3nt: TGTGCCAGCAGCCCTACAGGGTTGGATCAGCCCCAGCATTTT; CDR3aa: CASSPTGLDQPQHF
j_gene: TRBJ2-1; d_gene: .; abundance: .; v_gene: TRBV15; CDR3nt: TGTGCCACCAGCAGAGATGAGTACGACTTCTCCTACAATGAGCAGTTCTTC; CDR3aa: CATSRDEYDFSYNEQFF
j_gene: TRBJ2-7; d_gene: .; abundance: .; v_gene: TRBV7-9; CDR3nt: TGTGCCAGCAGCTTAGCGGCGGGGTACTACGAGCAGTACTTC; CDR3aa: CASSLAAGYYEQYF
j_gene: TRBJ2-7; d_gene: .; abundance: .; v_gene: TRBV5-4; CDR3nt: TGTGCCAGCAGCTATCAGGGTGGCTACGAGCAGTACTTC; CDR3aa: CASSYQGGYEQYF
j_gene: TRBJ1-4; d_gene: TRBD1; abundance: .; v_gene: TRBV25-1; CDR3nt: TGTGCCAGCAGTGAATGGGGGACAGGGGTGCAAAAACTGTTTTTT; CDR3aa: CASSEWGTGVQKLFF
j_gene: TRBJ2-3; d_gene: .; abundance: .; v_gene: TRBV28; CDR3nt: TGTGCCAGCAGTTTAGGGGGCGCAGATACGCAGTATTTT; CDR3aa: CASSLGGADTQYF
j_gene: TRBJ2-6; d_gene: .; abundance: .; v_gene: TRBV12-1; CDR3nt: TGTGCCAGCAGACGCCGGACAGGGGTTTTTGGGGCCAACGTCCTGACTTTC; CDR3aa: CASRRRTGVFGANVLTF
j_gene: TRBJ1-6; d_gene: TRBD1; abundance: .; v_gene: TRBV9; CDR3nt: TGTGCCAGCAGCGTAGGGACAGGGTATAATTCACCCCTCCACTTT; CDR3aa: CASSVGTGYNSPLHF
j_gene: TRBJ2-1; d_gene: .; abundance: .; v_gene: TRBV7-2; CDR3nt: TGTGCCAGCAGCACAGGGATGAATGAGCAGTTCTTC; CDR3aa: CASSTGMNEQFF
j_gene: TRBJ1-6; d_gene: TRBD1; abundance: .; v_gene: TRBV6-5; CDR3nt: TGTGCCACCTATACGGGGGACAGGGACTCACCCCTCCACTTT; CDR3aa: CATYTGDRDSPLHF
j_gene: TRBJ2-4; d_gene: TRBD1; abundance: .; v_gene: TRBV27; CDR3nt: TGTGCCAGCAGTCCACGGGACAGAGCCAAAAACATTCAGTACTTC; CDR3aa: CASSPRDRAKNIQYF
j_gene: TRBJ2-1; d_gene: TRBD1; abundance: once; v_gene: TRBV15; CDR3nt: TGTGCCACCAGCTCCCCAATTGAGACAGGGAAGAATGAGCAGTTCTTC; CDR3aa: CATSSPIETGKNEQFF
j_gene: TRBJ1-1; d_gene: .; abundance: .; v_gene: TRBV7-9; CDR3nt: TGTGCCAGCATCACCTCGACAGGCGGCACGAACACTGAAGCTTTCTTT; CDR3aa: CASITSTGGTNTEAFF
j_gene: TRBJ1-4; d_gene: TRBD1; abundance: .; v_gene: TRBV18; CDR3nt: TGTGCCAGCTCACTCGGACAGGGAACTAATGAAAAACTGTTTTTT; CDR3aa: CASSLGQGTNEKLFF
j_gene: TRBJ2-1; d_gene: TRBD1; abundance: .; v_gene: TRBV11-3; CDR3nt: TGTGCCAGCAGCTTCGTCGGACAGGGCCCCAATGAGCAGTTCTTC; CDR3aa: CASSFVGQGPNEQFF
j_gene: TRBJ1-6; d_gene: .; abundance: .; v_gene: TRBV6-2/TRBV6-3; CDR3nt: TGTGCCAGCAGCGAAGCGACGGAACCCCTCCACTTT; CDR3aa: CASSEATEPLHF
j_gene: TRBJ2-2; d_gene: TRBD1; abundance: .; v_gene: TRBV28; CDR3nt: TGTGCCAGCCGCCAGGGGACAGCGAACACCGGGGAGCTGTTTTTT; CDR3aa: CASRQGTANTGELFF
j_gene: TRBJ1-1; d_gene: .; abundance: .; v_gene: TRBV28; CDR3nt: TGTGCCAGCAGTCGTGGGGGGGAGAACACTGAAGCTTTCTTT; CDR3aa: CASSRGGENTEAFF
j_gene: TRBJ2-1; d_gene: TRBD2; abundance: .; v_gene: TRBV5-1; CDR3nt: TGCGCCAGCAGCTTGGCCCTAGCGGGCCCAAGCTCCTACAATGAGCAGTTCTTC; CDR3aa: CASSLALAGPSSYNEQFF
j_gene: TRBJ2-7; d_gene: TRBD1; abundance: .; v_gene: TRBV28; CDR3nt: TGTGCCAGTGGCCCGGGACAGTCCTACGAGCAGTACTTC; CDR3aa: CASGPGQSYEQYF
j_gene: TRBJ2-3; d_gene: TRBD2; abundance: once; v_gene: TRBV5-1; CDR3nt: TGCGCCAGCAGCTTAAATATAGCGGGGGGGCTGGATACGCAGTATTTT; CDR3aa: CASSLNIAGGLDTQYF